The clone carrying this T cell receptor beta chain has a count of ten or more. Its antigen is unidentified. This entry belongs to a study of metastatic and nonmetastatic thyroid tumors. Study context: Peripheral blood and tumor or nodule samples from malignant and benign thyroid patients were compared. Notes on the study in general: Patients with malignant thyroid tumors reportedly had significantly higher TCR beta diversity than those with benign nodules, in blood and tumor.

No patient received treatment before thyroid surgery. The authors' processing: Variation in CDR3 across clinicopathological groups served as the basis for constructing a distant-metastasis classifier in papillary thyroid cancer. TCRdb re-analyzed the PCR reads through MiXCR. TCRdb, not the original authors, processed these V and J calls. The sample yields around 17,000 clones, about 24% seen once. From germline, CDR1 is SNHLY and CDR2 FYNNEI. With 7 bases removed from V and 3 bases from J, the gap between germline ends came to 12 bases. CDR3 size: 13 residues. Sequencing used adjacent normal tissue. J is TRBJ1-1 and V is TRBV2; D gene uncertain. The TCR sequence derives from a female donor with papillary thyroid cancer or a benign thyroid nodule (not recorded which). Some clones in this sample may be carry-over from other donors' samples. The CDR3 coding sequence is TGTGCCAGCACGGGTCTTCGGGACACTGAAGCTTTCTTT. It specifies CASTGLRDTEAFF.